This T cell receptor beta chain was recovered during a study of human T cells and chemical hapten exposure (dated by TCRdb to the early 2020s). Background on the whole study: For sensitization, 2% DPC in acetone was applied to a 2 cm by 2 cm area of upper inner arm skin. Weekly therapeutic DPC doses were additionally applied to the scalp of patients throughout the roughly 25-week study period. Patch testing on the upper back used Finn chambers containing 0.01% DPC, with scoring done after 6 days according to International Contact Dermatitis Research Group standards. Most of the patients in the cohort were female, and the cohort covered alopecia areata with under or over 50% scalp involvement, alopecia totalis and alopecia universalis. Libraries were pooled for sequencing, and per-sample TCR yields varied mainly because of small differences in library volumes within the pool. This study followed changes in the peripheral blood TCR repertoire in vivo during primary and secondary sensitization of alopecia patients to the hapten diphenylcyclopropenone (DPC). Patient blood was sampled pre-sensitization (week 0) and at 2, 6 and about 24 weeks after DPC sensitization. For TCR sequencing, blood came from twenty-nine alopecia patients at anywhere from one to four time points (pre-sensitization, 2, 6 and 24 weeks). The study at large found these results: After repeated subsampling, the strength of the expansion versus patch-test correlation and the threshold at which it became significant changed. Expanded TCRs formed significantly more large CDR3 similarity clusters than pre-sensitization or healthy control sets, consistent with antigen-driven responses. A positive correlation was found between the number of PT1 expanded TCRs and patch test score, with significance reached at thresholds 8, 16 and 32 but not 4. DPC sensitization did not change the number of TCRs with a frequency above 1 in 1000, and there was no evidence of changes in global repertoire structure. Alopecia, a presumed autoimmune disease, was present in all patients, so the immune response of the patients might differ from that of healthy individuals.

This clonotype was counted a few times. This receptor's antigen is unknown. No clone much larger than this one lies a single base away; base qualities are absent. From the germline V gene, CDR1 is SGHTA and CDR2 is FQGNSA. V is cut by 1 base and J by 10 bases, and the space between the germline ends is 12 bases. The CDR3 holds 13 amino acids from the cysteine to the phenylalanine. The only DNA kept is the CDR3, 39 bases in frame from the first base. The time point label for this specimen denotes: patch test 3, about 24 weeks after DPC sensitization. The sample's treatment or condition label, decoded: therapeutic diphenylcyclopropenone sensitization with weekly scalp DPC. Blood at each patch-test visit was drawn before the patch test was applied. Eligible patients were aged 18 to 70, diagnosed with alopecia, deemed suitable for DPC therapy, and excluded if pregnant. Total RNA was extracted from unfractionated whole blood collected in Tempus Blood RNA tubes.

The library was obtained by RACE. TCRdb shows the sequencer as NextSeq 500. Library preparation attached unique molecular identifiers to individual cDNA molecules for quantitative, reproducible TCR counting. Each blood RNA sample was used to sequence both TCR alpha and TCR beta chains. As for the authors' bioinformatics: The median number of TCRs per sample was roughly 100,000, ranging from about 23,224 to 690,600. The Decombinator software suite was used to annotate V, J and CDR3 in the TCR reads. For PS versus PT1 abundance plots, all samples were subsampled to the same number of TCRs (28,000). TCRs were defined as expanded if absent before sensitization and observed at least eight times at the 2-week time point. TCRdb applied fastp at Q25 and MiXCR to the public reads, then kept only in-frame beta chains. Entries are consolidated by CDR3 protein sequence, retaining the most common genes and DNA. It is TCRdb's table, rather than the study itself, that gives the V and J calls and clone size. This sample holds roughly 100,000 distinct CDR3 sequences; under 40% were observed only once. Jointly, the top ten make up around 2.8% of the sample.

Sequenced here: whole blood, sampled in connection with sensitization to the hapten diphenylcyclopropenone (DPC). The sequence came from a man in his forties with alopecia areata. Some clones in this sample may be carry-over from other donors' samples. The chain is assembled from TRBV7-2 and TRBJ2-3; the D gene is perhaps TRBD2, from 6 matching bases. This receptor carries the CDR3 CASSLGRDSPQYF. The sequenced DNA: TGTGCCAGCAGCTTAGGTCGGGACTCTCCGCAGTATTTT.